This paragraph reports one T cell receptor (beta chain). Its matching antigen is unknown. The sample belongs to a study of shared clonotypes between healthy human individuals. Overall study results and limits: Larger estimated richness was generally seen in naive subsets than in memory subsets. Naive CD4 clonotypes were shared across several donors at 5% to 6%.

CD8 cells regarded as naive lacked CD45RO, were positively chosen for CCR7, and omitted terminally differentiated effector memory CD45RA+ cells. The CDR3 extends over 17 amino acids. Germline lookup yields CDR1 KGHSY and CDR2 FQNENV. Between the trimmed V and J ends, which lost 2 bases and 2 bases, there was a span of 16 bases. Some clones are missing from TCRdb's copy, which holds only in-frame ones; the method was immunoSEQ multiplex PCR. The table includes some 800,000 clones, 80% to 95% detected once. This rearrangement joins TRBV16 to TRBJ1-3; D call uncertain. The source is a man between 25 and 39 years old in good health. What was sequenced was naive CD8+ T cells sorted from blood. The CDR3 DNA reads as TGTGCCAGCAGCCAAGCCCGGCGAAGGGTAACTGGAAACACCATATATTTT. Translation gives CASSQARRRVTGNTIYF.